This TCR beta chain was captured in a study of OX40 agonist ivuxolimab in advanced cancers. The germline V gene has CDR1 MGHRA and CDR2 YSYEKL. CDR3 size: 14 residues. Trimming removed 0 bases from V and 0 bases from J, with 5 bases in between. The protocol was immunoSEQ multiplex PCR, while the TCRdb copy is restricted to in-frame clones and leaves out a portion. The sample shows about 21,000 clones, about 88% of them seen only once. Regarding this clone: Its antigen is not known.

Study-level findings and limits: At 0.1 to 3.0 mg/kg, clonal expansion of CD4+ and CD8+ blood T cells had occurred by week 6.

The sequence was collected from an adult with an advanced solid tumor such as melanoma, head and neck, liver or kidney cancer. The chain has TRBV4-1 and TRBJ2-5; no clear D. This material consisted of CD4+ or CD8+ T cells sorted from blood, taken in a trial of the OX40 agonist ivuxolimab. CDR3 DNA: TGCGCCAGCAGCCAAGATGCAAACCAAGAGACCCAGTACTTC. Its translation is CASSQDANQETQYF.